These 26 T cell receptor beta chains share one sample of origin, sequenced in a study of T cells in Graves' hyperthyroidism and ophthalmopathy. Authors of the study amplified TCR beta CDR3 regions from RNA transcripts. Using the HTBI primer set, a first-round RT-PCR was run on the TCR CDR3. TCRdb re-derived calls from the multiplex PCR reads in MiXCR, one entry per CDR3 protein. The sample shows about 590,000 distinct CDR3 sequences, about a sixth of them seen only once. Material for sequencing was blood. The receptors were sampled from a woman aged 25 to 39 with Graves' hyperthyroidism.

This clonotype was seen repeatedly, ten times or more. The rearrangement joins TRBV7-9 to TRBJ1-2; 7 bases are a match to TRBD1. There are 13 residues in the CDR3. CDR1 and CDR2 (germline): SEHNR, FQNEAQ (reference sequence). The J segment lost 8 bases and the V segment lost 4 bases, leaving 7 bases of the junction unmatched. The CDR3 DNA reads TGTGCCAGCAGCTCGGACAGGCCTGAGGGCTACACCTTC. Protein sequence: CASSSDRPEGYTF. Based on the CDR3 plus reference TRBV7-9 and TRBJ1-2, the full variable domain is DTGVSQNPRHKITKRGQNVTFRCDPISEHNRLYWYRQTLGQGPEFLTYFQNEAQLEKSRLLSDRFSAERPKGSFSTLEIQRTEQGDSAMYLCASSSDRPEGYTFGSGTRLTVV.

The sample holds many counts of this clonotype. This chain links TRBV5-1 with TRBJ2-7, with TRBD2 matching over 7 bases. This CDR3 spans 15 amino acids. CDR1 and CDR2 (germline): SGHRS, YFSETQ. The trim removed 1 base at V and 2 bases at J, leaving 6 bases unmatched. CDR3 bases: TGCGCCAGCAGCTTGAATGTGGGAGGGCCCTACGAGCAGTACTTC. Protein product: CASSLNVGGPYEQYF.

The chain links TRBV2 to TRBJ2-1; 10 bases line up with TRBD2. From germline, CDR1 is SNHLY and CDR2 FYNNEI. V was clipped by 9 bases and J by 11 bases; unmatched bases: 7. The CDR3 is made up of 12 amino acids. The CDR3 sequence is CASTSGAEKQFF. CDR3 DNA: TGTGCCAGTACTAGCGGGGCCGAAAAGCAGTTCTTC.

This clonotype was observed many times. The J gene is TRBJ2-1, the V gene TRBV14; D may be TRBD2 (6 bases). Germline CDR1 SGHDN, CDR2 FVKESK. The CDR3 extends over 15 amino acids. Trimming left V 5 bases short and J 7 bases short, with 18 bases between. The CDR3: CASSGLAQYLNEQFF. The CDR3 DNA reads TGTGCCAGCAGCGGGCTAGCGCAATACCTGAATGAGCAGTTCTTC.

The V call is TRBV6-1, the J call TRBJ2-2; D ambiguous. The CDR3 extends over 17 amino acids. Germline CDR1 MNHNS, CDR2 SASEGT. Deletions cut 5 bases from V and 5 bases from J, with 21 bases between. This CDR3 reads CASSSSLLWKGTGELFF. As DNA, the CDR3 is TGTGCCAGCAGTTCTTCACTTTTGTGGAAAGGAACCGGGGAGCTGTTTTTT.

The rearrangement joins TRBV7-9 to TRBJ1-2; TRBD1 is a possible D gene (6 bases). CDR3 length: 13 residues. The germline gives CDR1 SEHNR, CDR2 FQNEAQ (reference sequence). Deletions cut 7 bases from V and 5 bases from J, with 14 bases between. The DNA for the CDR3 is TGTGCCAGCAAAAGGGGGGCGGAATATGGCTACACCTTC. As protein: CASKRGAEYGYTF.

This clonotype showed up just a few times. This rearrangement joins TRBV12-5 to TRBJ2-7; a weak D match, TRBD2 (5 bases). Germline V lookup: CDR1 LGHNT, CDR2 FRNRAP. The CDR3 spans 13 residues. The V gene lost 1 base and the J gene lost 4 bases, with 8 bases spanning the gap. The CDR3 region has the DNA TGTGCTAGTGGTTTGGAAGAGGGTTACGAGCAGTACTTC. This codes for CASGLEEGYEQYF.

This clonotype came up many times. The chain links TRBV30 to TRBJ1-4, with D unclear. The CDR3 has 11 residues. Trimming removed 0 bases from V and 6 bases from J, with 2 bases in between. Germline CDR1 is GTSNPN and CDR2 is SVGIG (reference sequence). CDR3 residues: CAWSVHEKLFF. CDR3 sequence (DNA): TGTGCCTGGAGTGTACATGAAAAACTGTTTTTT. Drawing the rest from reference TRBV30 and TRBJ1-4, the complete variable domain is SQTIHQWPATLVQPVGSPLSLECTVEGTSNPNLYWYRQAAGRGLQLLFYSVGIGQISSEVPQNLSASRPQDRQFILSSKKLLLSDSGFYLCAWSVHEKLFFGSGTQLSVL.

This clonotype was seen a few times. The gene calls are TRBV5-1 and TRBJ2-3; D call uncertain. Germline V gene sequence: CDR1 SGHRS, CDR2 YFSETQ. The V and J ends lost 2 bases and 4 bases respectively, with 11 bases between them. The CDR3 is 14 amino acids. The CDR3 loop is CASSFDRAADTQYF. CDR3 nucleotides: TGCGCCAGCAGCTTTGATCGGGCGGCAGATACGCAGTATTTT.

In its sample, this clonotype was seen many times. The chain is built from TRBV12-3 or TRBV12-4 and TRBJ1-6, with TRBD1 matching 10 bases. The CDR3 runs 14 residues. Unmatched junction bases numbered 4, after V lost 7 bases and J lost 7 bases. The CDR3 coding sequence is TGTGCCAGCACCCCGGGACAGGGGAATTCACCCCTCCACTTT. This gives the protein CASTPGQGNSPLHF.

The chain uses TRBV2 and TRBJ2-1, with a weak D call TRBD1 (5 bases). There are 14 residues in the CDR3. Germline CDR1 SNHLY, CDR2 FYNNEI. Trimming stripped 4 bases from V and 5 bases from J, with 12 bases between. The CDR3 bases are TGTGCCAGCAGTGTCTCTGGGGCGAACAATGAGCAGTTCTTC. Translated, it gives CASSVSGANNEQFF.

This chain joins TRBV27 and TRBJ2-5; tentative D call: TRBD2 (5 bases). Trimming shortened V by 10 bases and J by 10 bases, and 19 bases separated the two germline ends. The CDR3 length is 12 residues. Germline CDR1 reads MNHEY; CDR2 reads SMNVEV (reference sequence). The CDR3 DNA is TGTGCCACCCTTTCCCCGACGGGAAACCAGTACTTC. Its translation is CATLSPTGNQYF.

This clonotype was counted a few times. The chain employs TRBV30 and TRBJ2-1; D uncertain. The CDR3 sequence is 14 residues long. Germline-derived CDR1 and CDR2 are GTSNPN and SVGIG (reference sequence). Trimming stripped 0 bases from V and 5 bases from J, with 11 bases between. CDR3 DNA sequence: TGTGCCTGGAGTGTACTCGGCCCTCACAATGAGCAGTTCTTC. This codes for CAWSVLGPHNEQFF.

This clonotype was recorded many times. The rearrangement joins TRBV6-2 or TRBV6-3 to TRBJ2-5; D not certain. Per the germline V gene, CDR1 is MNHEY and CDR2 is SVGEGT. Trimming removed 0 bases at V and 0 bases at J, with 8 bases between. The CDR3 runs to 15 residues. DNA for the CDR3: TGTGCCAGCAGTTACTCGATTAGAAACCAAGAGACCCAGTACTTC. Residues: CASSYSIRNQETQYF.

The CDR3 here is CASGPGAHNEKLFF. For the CDR3, the DNA is TGTGCCAGCGGCCCGGGAGCACATAATGAAAAACTGTTTTTT. The chain links TRBV7-9 to TRBJ1-4, with D unresolved. Germline V lookup: CDR1 SEHNR, CDR2 FQNEAQ (reference sequence). The germline V and J ends were trimmed by 8 bases and 4 bases, with 14 bases remaining between them. The CDR3 has 14 amino acids.

This clonotype was seen repeatedly, ten times or more. The chain joins TRBV4-1 to TRBJ2-3; TRBD2 aligns across 9 bases. Germline V gene sequence: CDR1 MGHRA, CDR2 YSYEKL. CDR3 length equals 16 residues. Germline trimming cut 4 bases from V and 1 base from J; bases unmatched to any gene: 6. The CDR3 nucleotides read TGCGCCAGCAGCCCACTGATAGCGGGAGGCACAGATACGCAGTATTTT. Protein: CASSPLIAGGTDTQYF.

This clonotype was seen a handful of times. This chain joins TRBV6-1 and TRBJ2-2; 7 positions agree with TRBD1. CDR3 length equals 14 residues. Per the germline V gene, CDR1 is MNHNS and CDR2 is SASEGT. V lost 3 bases and J lost 3; bases outside the gene matches: 1. The CDR3 DNA is TGTGCCAGCAGTGAGGGACAGTACACCGGGGAGCTGTTTTTT. Protein product: CASSEGQYTGELFF.

This chain connects TRBV6-1 to TRBJ2-2, with D tentatively TRBD1 (6 bases). Germline V gene sequence: CDR1 MNHNS, CDR2 SASEGT. Between the trimmed V and J ends, which lost 5 bases and 5 bases, there was a span of 15 bases. This CDR3 comprises 15 residues. The CDR3 DNA sequence: TGTGCCAGCAGTCACGGACAGTTCCGGACCGGGGAGCTGTTTTTT. It specifies CASSHGQFRTGELFF.

In this sample, this clonotype turned up many times. The chain uses TRBV11-1 and TRBJ2-5; no clear D. V dropped 7 bases and J dropped 2 bases, with 14 bases sitting between them. Germline-derived CDR1 and CDR2 are SGHAT and FQDESV (reference sequence). The CDR3 loop spans 14 amino acids. DNA of the CDR3: TGTGCCAGCAAATTAGGATACGGGCAAGAGACCCAGTACTTC. It codes for CASKLGYGQETQYF.

This clonotype was counted ten times or more. The V call is TRBV6-1, the J call TRBJ2-1; 8 bases are shared with TRBD1. CDR1 and CDR2 (germline): MNHNS, SASEGT. V lost 4 bases to trimming and J lost 0 bases; unmatched junction nucleotides: 14. The length of the CDR3 is 19 residues. Here the CDR3 reads CASSAPGLTGEPSYNEQFF. The CDR3 nucleotides are TGTGCCAGCAGTGCACCAGGATTGACAGGGGAGCCCTCCTACAATGAGCAGTTCTTC.

This clonotype was seen ten or more times. This chain links TRBV6-1 with TRBJ2-2; D is possibly TRBD2 (6 bases). Germline V lookup: CDR1 MNHNS, CDR2 SASEGT. V was trimmed by 3 bases and J by 7 bases, leaving 9 bases between them. The CDR3 loop spans 13 amino acids. This CDR3 is CASSETEGGELFF. In DNA form, the CDR3 reads TGTGCCAGCAGTGAGACGGAGGGCGGGGAGCTGTTTTTT.

This clonotype was found many times. The rearrangement links TRBV7-9 to TRBJ2-3; D is possibly TRBD1 (5 bases). CDR3 length equals 19 residues. The germline V gene has CDR1 SEHNR and CDR2 FQNEAQ (reference sequence). The V and J ends lost 3 bases and 0 bases respectively, with 22 bases between them. This CDR3 is CASSLGRSALGISTDTQYF. The CDR3 nucleotides are TGTGCCAGCAGCTTGGGGCGGAGCGCCCTAGGGATCAGCACAGATACGCAGTATTTT.

In its sample, this clonotype was seen many times. This chain connects TRBV28 to TRBJ2-1, with D possibly being TRBD2 (6 bases). The CDR3 extends over 14 amino acids. The germline gives CDR1 MDHEN, CDR2 SYDVKM. V lost 5 bases and J 8 bases, leaving 16 bases between the germline ends. DNA for the CDR3: TGTGCCAGCAGTCCTGAGTCAAGACTAGATGAGCAGTTCTTC. This encodes CASSPESRLDEQFF.

This clonotype was observed at least ten times. The V and J genes are TRBV12-3 or TRBV12-4 and TRBJ2-7; possibly TRBD2 for D (6 bases). Trimming removed 5 bases at V and 7 bases at J, with 15 bases between. This CDR3 contains 13 residues. The CDR3 coding sequence is TGTGCCAGCAGTCTAGGGAGGAGTGTGGAGCAGTACTTC. This encodes CASSLGRSVEQYF.

This clonotype has more than one count but fewer than ten. This chain joins TRBV13 and TRBJ2-7; 10 bases map to TRBD1. The CDR3 covers 15 residues. Trimming at V came to 2 bases and at J to 4 bases, leaving 5 bases not matched to a gene. The germline CDR1 and CDR2 sequences are PRHDT and FYEKMQ (reference sequence). Here the CDR3 reads CASSLSDRGWYEQYF. In nucleotides, the CDR3 is TGTGCCAGCAGCTTATCGGACAGGGGGTGGTACGAGCAGTACTTC.

This clonotype was detected many times. The chain is built from TRBV7-2 and TRBJ2-3; D perhaps matches TRBD1 (6 bases). Germline loops: CDR1 SGHTA, CDR2 FQGNSA. The CDR3 spans 16 residues. Between the trimmed V and J ends, which lost 1 base and 5 bases, there was a span of 16 bases. The CDR3 loop is CASSLVGRGLGDTQYF. The CDR3 DNA reads TGTGCCAGCAGCTTAGTAGGCAGGGGATTGGGAGATACGCAGTATTTT.